This entry lists 11 T cell receptor beta chains sequenced from one sample in a study of siplizumab effects on memory and regulatory T cells. The table came from immunoSEQ multiplex PCR; TCRdb's copy has only in-frame clones and leaves some out. The sample includes about 87,000 clones, around 90% seen only once; the top ten take roughly 14%. Input material: CD4+ T cells sorted from blood. These receptors were taken from a human donor in good health.

V is TRBV5-1 and J is TRBJ2-7, with 7 bases aligning to TRBD1. CDR1 is SGHRS and CDR2 is YFSETQ in the germline V gene. Losses at the gene ends were 1 base for V and 6 bases for J; bases not matched to a gene: 13. The CDR3 has 16 residues. In DNA, the CDR3 is TGCGCCAGCAGCTTGCTCCGACAGGGAAGGAAGCGCGAGCAGTACTTC. This encodes CASSLLRQGRKREQYF.

The V gene is TRBV29-1, the J gene TRBJ2-7, with D possibly TRBD2 on 6 matching bases. Germline V gene sequence: CDR1 SQVTM, CDR2 ANQGSEA. V was cut by 8 bases and J by 0 bases, with 17 bases left in between. The CDR3 is made up of 14 amino acids. The CDR3 sequence: CSCLRDSSSYEQYF. DNA for the CDR3: TGCAGCTGTCTCCGGGACTCGAGCTCCTACGAGCAGTACTTC.

V is TRBV19 and J is TRBJ2-5; unclear D gene. The V and J ends lost 2 bases and 5 bases respectively, with 18 bases between them. The CDR3 has 16 amino acids. CDR1 is LNHDA, CDR2 SQIVND, per germline (reference sequence). CDR3 protein: CASSITSGAVGETQYF. The DNA for the CDR3 is TGTGCCAGTAGTATAACCTCGGGCGCCGTCGGGGAGACCCAGTACTTC.

The rearrangement uses TRBV4-1 and TRBJ2-3; TRBD2 aligns across 11 bases. Unmatched junction bases numbered 5, after V lost 0 bases and J lost 6 bases. Germline V gene lookup returns CDR1 MGHRA and CDR2 YSYEKL. The CDR3 extends over 16 amino acids. In DNA, the CDR3 is TGCGCCAGCAGCCAAGATGCGGTAGCGGGAGGGGATACGCAGTATTTT. Translating it yields CASSQDAVAGGDTQYF.

The table lists this clone with a few counts. The chain employs TRBV27 and TRBJ1-5, with 7 bases lining up with TRBD1. Looked up from germline, CDR1 is MNHEY and CDR2 is SMNVEV (reference sequence). This CDR3 has 14 amino acids. The V and J ends lost 3 bases and 4 bases, in that order; junction bases with no gene match: 3. In DNA form, the CDR3 reads TGTGCCAGCAGTTTCGGGACAGCAAATCAGCCCCAGCATTTT. This encodes CASSFGTANQPQHF.

V gene TRBV7-9 combines with J gene TRBJ1-1, with D tentatively TRBD1 (6 bases). Germline CDR1 reads SEHNR; CDR2 reads FQNEAQ (reference sequence). This CDR3 region has 18 residues. V was trimmed by 5 bases and J by 1 base, leaving 23 bases between them. The DNA of the CDR3 is TGTGCCAGCAGCAGAGGGACCCGCGATAAGGGGGAGAACACTGAAGCTTTCTTT. This sequence encodes CASSRGTRDKGENTEAFF.

The V and J genes are TRBV28 and TRBJ1-2; D call uncertain. In germline, CDR1 is MDHEN, CDR2 SYDVKM. Trimming pared 7 bases from V and 8 bases from J, leaving 11 bases between. The CDR3 loop spans 11 amino acids. Here the CDR3 reads CASTIGRGYTF. CDR3 bases: TGTGCCAGCACGATAGGGCGCGGCTACACCTTC.

CDR3 region: CASSTLSTDTQYF. As DNA, the CDR3 is TGTGCCAGCAGCACCCTAAGCACAGATACGCAGTATTTT. The chain carries TRBV9 and TRBJ2-3, with D unclear. The CDR3 sequence is 13 residues long. Trimming removed 4 bases from V and 0 bases from J, with 6 bases in between. Germline-derived CDR1 and CDR2 are SGDLS and YYNGEE. Full variable domain (outside the CDR3, taken from reference TRBV9 and TRBJ2-3): DSGVTQTPKHLITATGQRVTLRCSPRSGDLSVYWYQQSLDQGLQFLIQYYNGEERAKGNILERFSAQQFPDLHSELNLSSLELGDSALYFCASSTLSTDTQYFGPGTRLTVL.

V and J are TRBV7-2 and TRBJ2-5; the D gene is possibly TRBD2 (5 bases). The V end was cut by 1 base, the J end by 13 bases, with 13 bases between. The CDR3 is 12 residues long. Germline CDR1 reads SGHTA; CDR2 reads FQGNSA. The DNA of the CDR3 is TGTGCCAGCAGCTTAGGTGGAGGAATTCCGTACTTC. Its protein product is CASSLGGGIPYF.

This clone was counted a few times. The genes are TRBV2 and TRBJ1-1, with D hard to call. CDR3 size: 12 residues. The V and J ends lost 4 bases and 5 bases respectively, with 8 bases between them. Germline V gene sequence: CDR1 SNHLY, CDR2 FYNNEI. CDR3 sequence (DNA): TGTGCCAGCAGTGGACGGATGACTGAAGCTTTCTTT. It yields the protein CASSGRMTEAFF.

The chain uses TRBV18 and TRBJ2-3; D unclear. Deletions cut 3 bases from V and 1 base from J, with 17 bases between. Germline CDR1 reads KGHSH; CDR2 reads LQKENI. This CDR3 contains 17 residues. The CDR3 spells CASSPQSLLLGTDTQYF. In DNA, the CDR3 is TGTGCCAGCTCACCTCAATCGCTCCTCCTCGGCACAGATACGCAGTATTTT.